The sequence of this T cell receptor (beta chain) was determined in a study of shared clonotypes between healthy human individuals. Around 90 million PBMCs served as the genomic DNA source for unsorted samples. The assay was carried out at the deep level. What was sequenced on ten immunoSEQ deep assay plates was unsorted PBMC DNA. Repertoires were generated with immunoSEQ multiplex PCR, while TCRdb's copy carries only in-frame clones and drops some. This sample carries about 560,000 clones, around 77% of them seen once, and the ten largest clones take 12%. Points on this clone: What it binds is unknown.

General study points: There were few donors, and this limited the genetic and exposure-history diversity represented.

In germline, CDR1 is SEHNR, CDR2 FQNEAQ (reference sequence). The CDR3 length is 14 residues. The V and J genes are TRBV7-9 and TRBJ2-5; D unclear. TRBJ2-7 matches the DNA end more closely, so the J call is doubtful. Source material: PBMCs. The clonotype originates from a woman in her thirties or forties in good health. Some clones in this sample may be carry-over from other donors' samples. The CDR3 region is CASSSVTVGYEQYF. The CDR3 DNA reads TGTGCCAGCAGCTCCGTTACCGTAGGGTACGAGCAGTACTTC.